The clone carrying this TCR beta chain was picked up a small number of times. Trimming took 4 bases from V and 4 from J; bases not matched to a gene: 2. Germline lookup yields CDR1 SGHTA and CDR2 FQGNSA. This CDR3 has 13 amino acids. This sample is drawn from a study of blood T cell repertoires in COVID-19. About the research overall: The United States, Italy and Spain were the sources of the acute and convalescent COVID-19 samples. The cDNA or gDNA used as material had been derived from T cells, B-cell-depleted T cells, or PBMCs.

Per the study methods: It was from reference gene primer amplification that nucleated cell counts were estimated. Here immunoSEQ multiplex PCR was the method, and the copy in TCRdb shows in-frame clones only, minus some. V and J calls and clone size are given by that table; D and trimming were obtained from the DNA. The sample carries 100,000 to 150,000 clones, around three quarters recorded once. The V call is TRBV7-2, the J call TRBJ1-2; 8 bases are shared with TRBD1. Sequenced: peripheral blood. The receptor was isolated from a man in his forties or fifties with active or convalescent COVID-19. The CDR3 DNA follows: TGTGCCAGCAGCTCCAGGGGGCTCTATGGCTACACCTTC. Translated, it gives CASSSRGLYGYTF.